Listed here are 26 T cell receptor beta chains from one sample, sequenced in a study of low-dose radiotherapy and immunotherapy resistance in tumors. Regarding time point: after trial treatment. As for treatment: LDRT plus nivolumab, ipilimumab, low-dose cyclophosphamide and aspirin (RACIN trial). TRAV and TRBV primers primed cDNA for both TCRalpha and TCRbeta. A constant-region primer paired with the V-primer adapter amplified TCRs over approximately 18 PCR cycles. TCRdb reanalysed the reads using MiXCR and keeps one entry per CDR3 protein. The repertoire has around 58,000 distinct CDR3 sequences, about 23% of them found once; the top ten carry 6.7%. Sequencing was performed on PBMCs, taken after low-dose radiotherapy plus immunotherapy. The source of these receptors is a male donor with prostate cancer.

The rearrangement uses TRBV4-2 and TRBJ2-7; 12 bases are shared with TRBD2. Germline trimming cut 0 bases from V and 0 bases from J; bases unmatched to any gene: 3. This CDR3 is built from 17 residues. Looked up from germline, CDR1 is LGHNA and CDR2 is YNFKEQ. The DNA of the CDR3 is TGTGCCAGCAGCCAAGAGACTAGCGGGGGCCCCTCCTACGAGCAGTACTTC. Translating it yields CASSQETSGGPSYEQYF.

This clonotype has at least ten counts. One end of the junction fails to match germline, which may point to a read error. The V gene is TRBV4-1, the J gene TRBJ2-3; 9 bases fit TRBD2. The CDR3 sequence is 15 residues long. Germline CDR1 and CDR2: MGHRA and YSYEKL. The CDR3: CASSRRTSETDTQYF. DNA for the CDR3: TGTGCCAGCAGCCGACGGACTAGCGAGACAGATACGCAGTATTTT.

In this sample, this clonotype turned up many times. This CDR3 is CASSQASLAGLEQYF. In DNA, the CDR3 is TGTGCCAGCAGCCAAGCGTCCCTAGCGGGGCTCGAGCAGTACTTC. This sequence joins TRBV4-2 and TRBJ2-7, with 9 bases fitting TRBD2. In germline, CDR1 is LGHNA, CDR2 YNFKEQ. V lost 1 base and J lost 6; bases outside the gene matches: 7. This CDR3 comprises 15 residues.

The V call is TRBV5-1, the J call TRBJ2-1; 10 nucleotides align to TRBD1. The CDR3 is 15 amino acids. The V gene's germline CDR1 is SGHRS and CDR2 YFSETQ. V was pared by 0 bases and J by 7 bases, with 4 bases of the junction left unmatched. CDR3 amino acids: CASSLAGTGVNEQFF. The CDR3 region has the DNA TGCGCCAGCAGCTTGGCCGGGACAGGGGTTAATGAGCAGTTCTTC.

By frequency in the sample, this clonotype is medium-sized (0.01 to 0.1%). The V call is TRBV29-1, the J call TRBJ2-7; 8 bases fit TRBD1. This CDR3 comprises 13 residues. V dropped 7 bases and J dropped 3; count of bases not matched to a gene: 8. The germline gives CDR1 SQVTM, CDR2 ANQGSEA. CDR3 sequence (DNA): TGCAGCGCCTCCGGGACAGGACGCTACGAGCAGTACTTC. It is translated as CSASGTGRYEQYF.

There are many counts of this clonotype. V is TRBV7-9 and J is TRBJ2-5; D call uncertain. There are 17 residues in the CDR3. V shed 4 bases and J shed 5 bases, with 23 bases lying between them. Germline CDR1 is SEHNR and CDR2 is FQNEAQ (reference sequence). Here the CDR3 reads CASSYPFIGHAAETQYF. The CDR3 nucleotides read TGTGCCAGCAGCTACCCATTCATTGGTCACGCGGCGGAGACCCAGTACTTC.

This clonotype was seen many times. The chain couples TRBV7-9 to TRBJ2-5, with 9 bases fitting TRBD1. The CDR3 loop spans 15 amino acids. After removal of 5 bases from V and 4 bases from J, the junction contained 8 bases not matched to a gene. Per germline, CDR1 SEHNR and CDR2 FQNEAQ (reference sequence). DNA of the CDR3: TGTGCCAGCAGCAATGGACAGGGGTTTGGAGAGACCCAGTACTTC. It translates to CASSNGQGFGETQYF.

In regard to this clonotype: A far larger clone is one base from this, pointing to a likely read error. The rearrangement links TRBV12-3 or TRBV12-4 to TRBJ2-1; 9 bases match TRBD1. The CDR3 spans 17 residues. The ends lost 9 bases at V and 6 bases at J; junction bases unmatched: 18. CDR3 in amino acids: CARSYKSSGQGSNEQFF. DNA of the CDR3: TGTGCCAGGAGCTACAAGTCCTCGGGACAGGGTAGCAATGAGCAGTTCTTC.

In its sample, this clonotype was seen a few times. CDR3 bases: TGTGCCAGCAGCTTAGCAGCCGGGTATGGTGATCGCTATGGCTACACCTTC. Amino acids: CASSLAAGYGDRYGYTF. The chain uses TRBV7-2 and TRBJ1-2; no reliable D call. V was clipped by 0 bases and J by 4 bases, with 18 bases between them. The CDR3 is 17 residues long. Germline V gene lookup returns CDR1 SGHTA and CDR2 FQGNSA. The complete variable domain, with remaining parts taken from reference TRBV7-2 and TRBJ1-2, reads GAGVSQSPSNKVTEKGKDVELRCDPISGHTALYWYRQSLGQGLEFLIYFQGNSAPDKSGLPSDRFSAERTGGSVSTLTIQRTQQEDSAVYLCASSLAAGYGDRYGYTFGSGTRLTVV.

The CDR3: CASSSARTSGTGELFF. In DNA, the CDR3 is TGCGCCAGCAGCTCCGCCCGGACTAGCGGGACCGGGGAGCTGTTTTTT. The rearrangement joins TRBV5-1 to TRBJ2-2; the match to TRBD2 covers 11 bases. This CDR3 contains 16 residues. The V gene's germline CDR1 is SGHRS and CDR2 YFSETQ. With 3 bases clipped from V and 5 bases from J, the junction kept 6 bases outside the gene matches.

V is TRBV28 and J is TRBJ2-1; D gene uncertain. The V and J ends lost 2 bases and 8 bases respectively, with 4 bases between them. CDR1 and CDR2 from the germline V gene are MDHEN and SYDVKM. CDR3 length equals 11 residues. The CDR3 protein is CASSLGYEQFF. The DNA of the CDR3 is TGTGCCAGCAGTTTAGGGTATGAGCAGTTCTTC. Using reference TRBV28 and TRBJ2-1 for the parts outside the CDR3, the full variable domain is DVKVTQSSRYLVKRTGEKVFLECVQDMDHENMFWYRQDPGLGLRLIYFSYDVKMKEKGDIPEGYSVSREKKERFSLILESASTNQTSMYLCASSLGYEQFFGPGTRLTVL.

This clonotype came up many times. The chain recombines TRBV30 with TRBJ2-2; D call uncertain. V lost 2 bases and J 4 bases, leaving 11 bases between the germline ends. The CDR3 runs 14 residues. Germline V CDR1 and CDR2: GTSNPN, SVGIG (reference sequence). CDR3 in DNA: TGTGCCTGGAGTTCAGGAGCAGCCACCGGGGAGCTGTTTTTT. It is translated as CAWSSGAATGELFF. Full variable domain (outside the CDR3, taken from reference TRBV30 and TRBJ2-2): SQTIHQWPATLVQPVGSPLSLECTVEGTSNPNLYWYRQAAGRGLQLLFYSVGIGQISSEVPQNLSASRPQDRQFILSSKKLLLSDSGFYLCAWSSGAATGELFFGEGSRLTVL.

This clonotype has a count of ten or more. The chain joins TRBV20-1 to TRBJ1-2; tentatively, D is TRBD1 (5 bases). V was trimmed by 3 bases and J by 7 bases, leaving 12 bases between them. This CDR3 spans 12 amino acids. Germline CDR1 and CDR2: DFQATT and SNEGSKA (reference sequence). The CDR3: CSASGWGSGYTF. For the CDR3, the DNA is TGCAGTGCTAGCGGCTGGGGCTCTGGCTACACCTTC.

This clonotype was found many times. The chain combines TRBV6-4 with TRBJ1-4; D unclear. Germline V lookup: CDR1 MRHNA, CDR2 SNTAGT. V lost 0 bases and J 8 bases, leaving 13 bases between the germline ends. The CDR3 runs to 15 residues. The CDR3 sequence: CASSDSEGLEEKLFF. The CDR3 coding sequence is TGTGCCAGCAGTGACTCGGAGGGCCTTGAAGAAAAACTGTTTTTT.

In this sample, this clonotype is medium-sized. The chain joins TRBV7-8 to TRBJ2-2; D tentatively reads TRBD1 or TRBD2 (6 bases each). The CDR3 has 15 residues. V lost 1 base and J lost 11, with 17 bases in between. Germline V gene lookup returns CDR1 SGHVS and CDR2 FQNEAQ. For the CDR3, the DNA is TGTGCCAGCAGCTTAGGGGGGCGTCCGGCGGGAGAGCTGTTTTTT. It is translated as CASSLGGRPAGELFF.

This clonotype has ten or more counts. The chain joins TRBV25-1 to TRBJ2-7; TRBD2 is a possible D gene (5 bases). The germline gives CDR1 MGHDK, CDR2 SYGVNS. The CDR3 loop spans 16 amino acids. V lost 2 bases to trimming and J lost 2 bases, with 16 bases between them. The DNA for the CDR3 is TGTGCCAGCAGTGAAGGTGCGGGTGCAAGGACCTACGAGCAGTACTTC. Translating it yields CASSEGAGARTYEQYF.

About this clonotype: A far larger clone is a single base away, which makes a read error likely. CDR3 amino acids: CASGAGTRSEAQYF. CDR3 DNA: TGTGCCAGCGGCGCGGGGACTCGATCGGAGGCCCAGTACTTC. The chain recombines TRBV13 with TRBJ2-5; weak D call: TRBD2 (6 bases). This CDR3 spans 14 amino acids. V lost 8 bases to trimming and J lost 9 bases, with 22 bases between them. Looked up from germline, CDR1 is PRHDT and CDR2 is FYEKMQ (reference sequence).

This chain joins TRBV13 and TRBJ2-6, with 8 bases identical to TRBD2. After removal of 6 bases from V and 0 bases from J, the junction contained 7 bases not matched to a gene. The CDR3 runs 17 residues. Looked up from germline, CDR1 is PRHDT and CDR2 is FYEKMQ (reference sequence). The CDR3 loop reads CASSVGLGGSGANVLTF. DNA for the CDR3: TGTGCCAGCAGTGTGGGACTAGGGGGCTCTGGGGCCAACGTCCTGACTTTC.

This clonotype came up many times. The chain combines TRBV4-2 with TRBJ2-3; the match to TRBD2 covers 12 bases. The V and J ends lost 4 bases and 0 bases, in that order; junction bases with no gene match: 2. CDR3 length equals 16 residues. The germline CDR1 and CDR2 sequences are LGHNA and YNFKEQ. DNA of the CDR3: TGTGCCAGCAGCCGGACTAGCGGGACTAGCACAGATACGCAGTATTTT. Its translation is CASSRTSGTSTDTQYF.

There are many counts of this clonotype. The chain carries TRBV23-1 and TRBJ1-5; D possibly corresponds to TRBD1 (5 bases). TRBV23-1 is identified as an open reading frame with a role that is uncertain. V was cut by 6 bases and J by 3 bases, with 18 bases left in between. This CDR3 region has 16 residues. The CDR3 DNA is TGCGCCAGCAGGCACACCGCCGGGGGTGACAATCAGCCCCAGCATTTT. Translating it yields CASRHTAGGDNQPQHF.

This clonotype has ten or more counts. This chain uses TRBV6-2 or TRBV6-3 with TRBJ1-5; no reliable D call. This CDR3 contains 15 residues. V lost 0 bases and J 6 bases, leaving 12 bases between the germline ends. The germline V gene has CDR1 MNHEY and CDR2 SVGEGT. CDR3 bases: TGTGCCAGCAGTTACTCGAGCAAGCGGGCTCAGCCCCAGCATTTT. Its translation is CASSYSSKRAQPQHF.

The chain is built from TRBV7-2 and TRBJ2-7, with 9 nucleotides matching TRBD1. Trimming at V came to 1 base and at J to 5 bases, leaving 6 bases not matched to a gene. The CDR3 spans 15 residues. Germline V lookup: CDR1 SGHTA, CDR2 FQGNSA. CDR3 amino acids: CASSLGSDRGNEQYF. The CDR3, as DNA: TGTGCCAGCAGCTTAGGCTCCGACAGGGGGAACGAGCAGTACTTC.

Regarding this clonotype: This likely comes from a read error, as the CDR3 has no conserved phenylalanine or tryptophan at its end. Here the CDR3 reads CSAREGVRTGETQYL. The CDR3 DNA sequence: TGCAGTGCTAGAGAGGGGGTCAGGACGGGAGAGACCCAGTACCTC. V gene TRBV20-1 combines with J gene TRBJ2-5; D is tentatively TRBD1 or TRBD2 (5 bases each). Looked up from germline, CDR1 is DFQATT and CDR2 is SNEGSKA (reference sequence). The CDR3 extends over 15 amino acids. Trimming cost V 0 bases and J 4 bases, with 15 bases left between them.

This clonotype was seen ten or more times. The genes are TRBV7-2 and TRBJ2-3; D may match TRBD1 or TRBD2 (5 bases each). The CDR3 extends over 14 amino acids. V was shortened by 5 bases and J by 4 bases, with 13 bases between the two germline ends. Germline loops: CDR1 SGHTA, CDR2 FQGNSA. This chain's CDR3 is CASSPTGTSDTQYF. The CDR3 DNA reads TGTGCCAGCAGCCCGACGGGGACGTCAGATACGCAGTATTTT.

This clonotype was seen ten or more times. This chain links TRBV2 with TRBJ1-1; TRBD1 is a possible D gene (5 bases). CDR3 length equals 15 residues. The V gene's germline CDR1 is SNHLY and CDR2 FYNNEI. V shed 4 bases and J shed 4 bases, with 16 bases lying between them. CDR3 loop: CASSGGSGGGTEAFF. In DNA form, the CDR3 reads TGTGCCAGCAGTGGGGGCTCGGGAGGTGGCACTGAAGCTTTCTTT.

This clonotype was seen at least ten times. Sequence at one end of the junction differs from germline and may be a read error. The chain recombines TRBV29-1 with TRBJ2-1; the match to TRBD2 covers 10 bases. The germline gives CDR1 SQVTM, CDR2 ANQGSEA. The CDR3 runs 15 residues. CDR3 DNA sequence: TGCAGCGTTAAAGAAATTCCTAGCGGGAGAAATGAGCAGTTCTTC. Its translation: CSVKEIPSGRNEQFF.